Below, one T cell receptor beta chain is given with its context. Sequencing used immunoSEQ multiplex PCR; TCRdb keeps in-frame clones, though not all of them. The sample has 350,000 to 450,000 clones, around four fifths seen once. Donors in Cohort 3 who had recovered were those with two negative PCRs, healthcare professional clearance, or resolution of their symptoms. V shed 1 base and J shed 3 bases, with 11 bases lying between them. CDR1 and CDR2 from the germline V gene are SGHDT and YYEEEE. CDR3 length: 15 residues. The data were obtained in a study of blood T cell repertoires in COVID-19. Sequenced sample: PBMCs or T cells enriched from blood (not recorded which). This clonotype originated in a woman between 45 and 60 years old who had recovered from COVID-19. V usage is TRBV5-6 and J usage is TRBJ2-4, with D maybe TRBD1 (5 bases). As DNA, the CDR3 is TGTGCCAGCAGCTTGAATAAAGGGGACAAAAACATTCAGTACTTC. Protein sequence: CASSLNKGDKNIQYF.